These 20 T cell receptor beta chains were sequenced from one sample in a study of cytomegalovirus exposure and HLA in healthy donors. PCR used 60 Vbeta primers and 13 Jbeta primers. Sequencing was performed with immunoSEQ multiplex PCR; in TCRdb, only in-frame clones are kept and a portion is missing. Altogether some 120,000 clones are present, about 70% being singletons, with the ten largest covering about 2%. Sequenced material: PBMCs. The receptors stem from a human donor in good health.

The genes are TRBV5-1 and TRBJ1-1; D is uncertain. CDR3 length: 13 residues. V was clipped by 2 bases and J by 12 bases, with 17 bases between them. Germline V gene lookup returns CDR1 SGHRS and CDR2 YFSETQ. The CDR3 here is CASSFTREGSTFF. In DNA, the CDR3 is TGCGCCAGCAGCTTTACGAGAGAGGGATCAACTTTCTTT.

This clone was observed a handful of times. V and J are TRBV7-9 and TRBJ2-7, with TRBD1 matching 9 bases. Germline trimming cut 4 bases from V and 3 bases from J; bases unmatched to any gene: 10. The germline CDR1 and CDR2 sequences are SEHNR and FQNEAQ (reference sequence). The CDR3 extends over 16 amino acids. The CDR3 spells CASSSWTGVADYEQYF. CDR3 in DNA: TGTGCCAGCAGCTCCTGGACAGGGGTTGCTGACTACGAGCAGTACTTC.

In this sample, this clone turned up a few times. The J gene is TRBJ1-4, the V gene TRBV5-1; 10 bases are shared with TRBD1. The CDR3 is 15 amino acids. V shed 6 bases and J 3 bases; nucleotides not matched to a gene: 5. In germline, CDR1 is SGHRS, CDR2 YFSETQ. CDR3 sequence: CASNNGQGANEKLFF. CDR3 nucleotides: TGCGCCAGCAATAACGGACAGGGGGCTAATGAAAAACTGTTTTTT.

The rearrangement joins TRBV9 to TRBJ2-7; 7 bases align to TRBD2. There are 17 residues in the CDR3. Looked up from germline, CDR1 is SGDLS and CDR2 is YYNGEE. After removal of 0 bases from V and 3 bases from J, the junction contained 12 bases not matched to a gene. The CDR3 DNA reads TGTGCCAGCAGCGTAGGGGGGGGAAAGCACAGCAGCTACGAGCAGTACTTC. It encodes CASSVGGGKHSSYEQYF.

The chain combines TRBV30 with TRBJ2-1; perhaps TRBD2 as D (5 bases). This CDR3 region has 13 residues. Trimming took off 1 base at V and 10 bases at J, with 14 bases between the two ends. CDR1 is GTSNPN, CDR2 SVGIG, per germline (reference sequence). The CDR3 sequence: CAWSAHPRGEQFF. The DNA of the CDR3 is TGTGCCTGGAGTGCCCACCCCCGAGGGGAGCAGTTCTTC.

CDR3 sequence reads: CASSEVGGLVNSPLHF. The CDR3 nucleotides read TGTGCCAGCAGTGAAGTCGGGGGACTGGTAAATTCACCCCTCCACTTT. V gene TRBV2 combines with J gene TRBJ1-6; D is possibly TRBD1 (5 bases). Trimming removed 1 base from V and 7 bases from J, with 14 bases in between. Germline CDR1 reads SNHLY; CDR2 reads FYNNEI. This CDR3 comprises 16 residues. The variable domain in full, completed from reference TRBV2 and TRBJ1-6, reads EPEVTQTPSHQVTQMGQEVILRCVPISNHLYFYWYRQILGQKVEFLVSFYNNEISEKSEIFDDQFSVERPDGSNFTLKIRSTKLEDSAMYFCASSEVGGLVNSPLHFGNGTRLTVT.

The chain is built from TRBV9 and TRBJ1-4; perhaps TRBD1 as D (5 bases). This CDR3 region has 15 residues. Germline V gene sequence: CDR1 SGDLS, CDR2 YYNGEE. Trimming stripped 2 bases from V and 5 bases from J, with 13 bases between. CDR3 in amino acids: CASSVATVGNEKLFF. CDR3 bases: TGTGCCAGCAGCGTGGCGACAGTAGGAAATGAAAAACTGTTTTTT.

Here the CDR3 DNA reads TGCGCCAGCAGTTTCTCAGCGTGGATAGACGAGCAGTACTTC. It is translated as CASSFSAWIDEQYF. The chain recombines TRBV5-1 with TRBJ2-7; no clear D gene. V gave up 5 bases and J gave up 5 bases, with 17 bases separating them. CDR1 is SGHRS, CDR2 YFSETQ, per germline. The CDR3 spans 14 residues.

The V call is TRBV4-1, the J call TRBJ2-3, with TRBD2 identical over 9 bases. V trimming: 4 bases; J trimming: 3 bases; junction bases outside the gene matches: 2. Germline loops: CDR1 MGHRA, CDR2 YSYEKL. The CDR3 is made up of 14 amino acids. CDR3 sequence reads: CASSLSGGTDTQYF. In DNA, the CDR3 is TGCGCCAGCAGCCTGAGCGGGGGGACAGATACGCAGTATTTT.

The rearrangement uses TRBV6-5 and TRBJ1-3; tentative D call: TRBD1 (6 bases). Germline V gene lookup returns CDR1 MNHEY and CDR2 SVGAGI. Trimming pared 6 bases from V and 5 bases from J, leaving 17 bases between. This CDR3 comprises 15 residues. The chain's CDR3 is CASRDTNRDRNTIYF. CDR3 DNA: TGTGCCAGCAGGGACACTAACAGGGATAGAAACACCATATATTTT.

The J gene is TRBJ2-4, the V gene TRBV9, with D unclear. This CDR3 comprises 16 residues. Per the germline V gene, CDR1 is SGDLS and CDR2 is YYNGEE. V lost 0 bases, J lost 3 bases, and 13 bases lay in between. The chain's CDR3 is CASSVDPAGFKNIQYF. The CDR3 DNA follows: TGTGCCAGCAGCGTAGACCCGGCAGGATTCAAAAACATTCAGTACTTC.

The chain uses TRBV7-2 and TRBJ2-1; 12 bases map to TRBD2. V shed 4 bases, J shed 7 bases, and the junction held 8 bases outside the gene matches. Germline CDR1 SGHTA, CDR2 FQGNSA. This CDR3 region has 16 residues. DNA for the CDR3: TGTGCCAGCAGCTCCAACAGACTAGCGGGAGATAATGAGCAGTTCTTC. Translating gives CASSSNRLAGDNEQFF.

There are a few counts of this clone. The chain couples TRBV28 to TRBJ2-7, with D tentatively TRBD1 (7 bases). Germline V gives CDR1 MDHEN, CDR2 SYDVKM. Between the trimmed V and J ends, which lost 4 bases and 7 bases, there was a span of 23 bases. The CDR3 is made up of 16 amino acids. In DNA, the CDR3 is TGTGCCAGCAGTTCACCGAGGAGGGGGCGGAGGGATGAGCAGTACTTC. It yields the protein CASSSPRRGRRDEQYF.

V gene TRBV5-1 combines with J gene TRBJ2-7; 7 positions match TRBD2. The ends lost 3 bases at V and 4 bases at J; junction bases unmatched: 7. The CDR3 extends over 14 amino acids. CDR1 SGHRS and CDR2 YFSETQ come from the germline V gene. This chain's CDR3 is CASSSTGLFYEQYF. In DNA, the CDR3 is TGCGCCAGCAGCTCGACGGGACTATTTTACGAGCAGTACTTC.

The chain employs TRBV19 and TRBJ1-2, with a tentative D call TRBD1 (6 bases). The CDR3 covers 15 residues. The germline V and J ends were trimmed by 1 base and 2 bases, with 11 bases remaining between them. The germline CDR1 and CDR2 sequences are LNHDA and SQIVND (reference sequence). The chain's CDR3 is CASSIGGQLNYGYTF. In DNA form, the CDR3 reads TGTGCCAGTAGTATAGGCGGACAGCTGAACTATGGCTACACCTTC. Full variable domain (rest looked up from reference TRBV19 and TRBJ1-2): DGGITQSPKYLFRKEGQNVTLSCEQNLNHDAMYWYRQDPGQGLRLIYYSQIVNDFQKGDIAEGYSVSREKKESFPLTVTSAQKNPTAFYLCASSIGGQLNYGYTFGSGTRLTVV.

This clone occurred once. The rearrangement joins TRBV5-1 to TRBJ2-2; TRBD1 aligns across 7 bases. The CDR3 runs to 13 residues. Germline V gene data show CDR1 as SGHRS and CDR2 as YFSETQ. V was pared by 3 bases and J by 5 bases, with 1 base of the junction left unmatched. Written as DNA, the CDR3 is TGCGCCAGCAGCTCACAGGGGACCGGGGAGCTGTTTTTT. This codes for CASSSQGTGELFF.

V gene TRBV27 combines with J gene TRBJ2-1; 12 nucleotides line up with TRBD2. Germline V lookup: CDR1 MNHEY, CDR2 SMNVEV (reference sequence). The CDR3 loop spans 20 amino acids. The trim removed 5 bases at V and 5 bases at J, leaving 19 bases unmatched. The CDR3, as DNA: TGTGCCAGCAGTCCTGACACCTACTCCGCGACTAGCGGGGGAAACAATGAGCAGTTCTTC. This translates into CASSPDTYSATSGGNNEQFF.

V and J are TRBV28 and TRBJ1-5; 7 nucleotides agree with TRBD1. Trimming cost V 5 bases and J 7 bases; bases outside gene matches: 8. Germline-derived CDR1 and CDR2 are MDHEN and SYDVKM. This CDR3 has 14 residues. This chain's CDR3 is CASSTRLTGQPQHF. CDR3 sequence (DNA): TGTGCCAGCAGTACCCGATTGACAGGGCAGCCCCAGCATTTT.

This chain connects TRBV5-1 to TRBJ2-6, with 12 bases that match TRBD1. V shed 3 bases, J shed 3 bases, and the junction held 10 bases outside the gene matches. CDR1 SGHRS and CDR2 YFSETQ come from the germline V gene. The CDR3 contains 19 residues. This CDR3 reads CASSSYPGQGARGANVLTF. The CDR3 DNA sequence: TGCGCCAGCAGCTCCTACCCGGGACAGGGGGCCCGTGGGGCCAACGTCCTGACTTTC.

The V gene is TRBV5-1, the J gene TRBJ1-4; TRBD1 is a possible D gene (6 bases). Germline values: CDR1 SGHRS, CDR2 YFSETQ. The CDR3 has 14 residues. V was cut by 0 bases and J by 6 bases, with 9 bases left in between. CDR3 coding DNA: TGCGCCAGCAGCTTGGCAGGGGCGGATGAAAAACTGTTTTTT. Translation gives CASSLAGADEKLFF. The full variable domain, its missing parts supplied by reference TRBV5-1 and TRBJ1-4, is KAGVTQTPRYLIKTRGQQVTLSCSPISGHRSVSWYQQTPGQGLQFLFEYFSETQRNKGNFPGRFSGRQFSNSRSEMNVSTLELGDSALYLCASSLAGADEKLFFGSGTQLSVL.